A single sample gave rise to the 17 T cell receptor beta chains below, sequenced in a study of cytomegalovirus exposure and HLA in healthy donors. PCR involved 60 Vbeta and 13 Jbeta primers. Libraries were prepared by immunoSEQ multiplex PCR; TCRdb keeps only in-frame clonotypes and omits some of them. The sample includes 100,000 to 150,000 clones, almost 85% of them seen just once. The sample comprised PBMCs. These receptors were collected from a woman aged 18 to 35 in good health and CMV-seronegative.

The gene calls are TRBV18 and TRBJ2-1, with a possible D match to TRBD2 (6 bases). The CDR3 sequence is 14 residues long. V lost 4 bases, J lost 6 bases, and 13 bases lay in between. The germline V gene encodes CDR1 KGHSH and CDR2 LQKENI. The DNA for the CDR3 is TGTGCCAGCTCACGGGGGGAGGTTCGCAATGAGCAGTTCTTC. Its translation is CASSRGEVRNEQFF. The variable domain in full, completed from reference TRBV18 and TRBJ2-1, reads NAGVMQNPRHLVRRRGQEARLRCSPMKGHSHVYWYRQLPEEGLKFMVYLQKENIIDESGMPKERFSAEFPKEGPSILRIQQVVRGDSAAYFCASSRGEVRNEQFFGPGTRLTVL.

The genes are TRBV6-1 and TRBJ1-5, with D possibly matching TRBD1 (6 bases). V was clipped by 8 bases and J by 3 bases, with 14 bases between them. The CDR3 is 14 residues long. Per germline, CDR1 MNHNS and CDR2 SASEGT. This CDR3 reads CASRLDSINQPQHF. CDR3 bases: TGTGCCAGCCGTTTGGACAGCATCAATCAGCCCCAGCATTTT.

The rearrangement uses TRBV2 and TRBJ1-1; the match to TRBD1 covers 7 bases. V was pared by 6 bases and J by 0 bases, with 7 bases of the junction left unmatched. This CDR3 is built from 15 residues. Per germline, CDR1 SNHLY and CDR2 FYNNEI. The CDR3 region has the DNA TGTGCCAGCAGCCACCAGGGACAGATGAACACTGAAGCTTTCTTT. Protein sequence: CASSHQGQMNTEAFF.

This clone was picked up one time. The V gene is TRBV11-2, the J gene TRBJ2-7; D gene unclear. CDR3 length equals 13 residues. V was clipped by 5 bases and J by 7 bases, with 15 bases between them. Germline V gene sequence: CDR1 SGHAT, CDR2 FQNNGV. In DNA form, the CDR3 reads TGTGCCAGCAGCCTCCACAGCAAGTTAGAGCAGTACTTC. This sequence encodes CASSLHSKLEQYF.

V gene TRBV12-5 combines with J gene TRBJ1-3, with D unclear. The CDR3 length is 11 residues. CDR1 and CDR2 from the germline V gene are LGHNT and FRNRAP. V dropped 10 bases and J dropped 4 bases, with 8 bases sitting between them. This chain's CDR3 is CANTRGNTIYF. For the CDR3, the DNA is TGTGCTAATACCAGGGGAAACACCATATATTTT.

The DNA of the CDR3 is TGTGCCTGGAGTGCCGGGACCCAGTACTTC. Encoded protein: CAWSAGTQYF. The chain joins TRBV30 to TRBJ2-5; D remains unclear. With 1 base removed from V and 7 bases from J, the gap between germline ends came to 4 bases. The germline V gene has CDR1 GTSNPN and CDR2 SVGIG (reference sequence). This CDR3 region has 10 residues.

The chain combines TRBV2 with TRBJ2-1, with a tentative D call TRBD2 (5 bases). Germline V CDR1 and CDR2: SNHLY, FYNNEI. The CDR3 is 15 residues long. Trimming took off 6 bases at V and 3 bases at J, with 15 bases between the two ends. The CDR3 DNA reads TGTGCCAGCAGCACCTCGCCGGGAAACTACAATGAGCAGTTCTTC. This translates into CASSTSPGNYNEQFF.

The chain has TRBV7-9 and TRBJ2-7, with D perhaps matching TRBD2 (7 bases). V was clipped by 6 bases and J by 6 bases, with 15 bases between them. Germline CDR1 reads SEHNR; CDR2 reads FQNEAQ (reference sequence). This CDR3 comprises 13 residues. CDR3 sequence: CASRLGGGGEQYF. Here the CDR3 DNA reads TGTGCCAGCAGATTGGGGGGAGGGGGCGAGCAGTACTTC.

CDR3 sequence: CASVTQGSYEQYF. The CDR3 nucleotides are TGTGCCAGTGTTACGCAGGGCTCCTACGAGCAGTACTTC. The chain joins TRBV2 to TRBJ2-7, with D possibly matching TRBD1 (5 bases). The germline CDR1 and CDR2 sequences are SNHLY and FYNNEI. This CDR3 is built from 13 residues. V was shortened by 9 bases and J by 0 bases, with 12 bases between the two germline ends.

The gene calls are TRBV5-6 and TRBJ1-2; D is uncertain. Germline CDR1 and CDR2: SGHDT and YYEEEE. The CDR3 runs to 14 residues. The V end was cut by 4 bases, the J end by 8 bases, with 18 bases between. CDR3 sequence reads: CASSPLSGQVGYTF. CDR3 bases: TGTGCCAGCAGCCCTCTTTCCGGCCAGGTGGGCTACACCTTC.

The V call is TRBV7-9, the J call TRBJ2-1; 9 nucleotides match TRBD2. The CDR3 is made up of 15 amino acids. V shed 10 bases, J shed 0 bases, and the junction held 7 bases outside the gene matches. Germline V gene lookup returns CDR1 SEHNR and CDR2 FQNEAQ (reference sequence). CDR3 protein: CATKPSGASYNEQFF. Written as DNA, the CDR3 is TGTGCCACCAAACCTAGCGGGGCCTCCTACAATGAGCAGTTCTTC.

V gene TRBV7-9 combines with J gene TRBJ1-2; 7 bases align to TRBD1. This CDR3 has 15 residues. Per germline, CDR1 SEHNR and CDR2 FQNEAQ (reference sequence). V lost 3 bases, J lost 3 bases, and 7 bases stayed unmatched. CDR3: CASSFGTGVHYGYTF. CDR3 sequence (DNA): TGTGCCAGCAGCTTTGGAACAGGGGTCCACTATGGCTACACCTTC.

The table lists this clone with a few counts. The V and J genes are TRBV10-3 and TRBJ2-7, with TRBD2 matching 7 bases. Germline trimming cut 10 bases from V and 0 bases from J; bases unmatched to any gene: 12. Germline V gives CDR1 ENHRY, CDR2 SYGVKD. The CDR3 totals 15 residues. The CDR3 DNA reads TGTGCCACGGGACTAAAGGCATCGATCTCCTACGAGCAGTACTTC. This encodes CATGLKASISYEQYF.

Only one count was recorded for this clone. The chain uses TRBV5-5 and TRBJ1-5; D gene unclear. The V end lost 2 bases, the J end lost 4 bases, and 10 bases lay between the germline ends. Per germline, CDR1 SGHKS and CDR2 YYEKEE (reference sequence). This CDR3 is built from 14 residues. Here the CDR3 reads CASSFYLTNQPQHF. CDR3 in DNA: TGTGCCAGCAGCTTTTATTTGACTAATCAGCCCCAGCATTTT.

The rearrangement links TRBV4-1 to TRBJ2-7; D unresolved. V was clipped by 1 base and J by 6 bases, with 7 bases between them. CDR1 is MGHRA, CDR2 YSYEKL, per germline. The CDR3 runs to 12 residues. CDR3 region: CASSQGPFEQYF. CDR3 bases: TGCGCCAGCAGCCAAGGTCCCTTCGAGCAGTACTTC.

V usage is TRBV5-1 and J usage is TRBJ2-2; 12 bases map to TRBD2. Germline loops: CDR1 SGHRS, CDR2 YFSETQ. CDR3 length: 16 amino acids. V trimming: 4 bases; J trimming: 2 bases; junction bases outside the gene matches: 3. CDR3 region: CASSGGLAGNTGELFF. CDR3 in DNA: TGCGCCAGCAGCGGTGGACTAGCGGGAAACACCGGGGAGCTGTTTTTT.

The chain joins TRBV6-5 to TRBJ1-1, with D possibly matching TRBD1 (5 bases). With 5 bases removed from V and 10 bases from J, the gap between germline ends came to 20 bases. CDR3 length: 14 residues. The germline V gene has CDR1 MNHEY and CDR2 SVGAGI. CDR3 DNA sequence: TGTGCCAGCAGTGTCAGGACGAGGTTGGGGGGAGCTTTCTTT. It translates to CASSVRTRLGGAFF.